The clone carrying this T cell receptor (beta chain) was counted between two and nine times. Its antigen remains unknown. This sample is drawn from a study of blood T cells in healthy people across ages. Overall study findings and caveats: Long-lived and aged donors differed, with more naive CD4+ cells and higher diversity in the long-lived.

Losses at the gene ends were 6 bases for V and 5 bases for J; bases not matched to a gene: 6. The V gene's germline CDR1 is SQVTM and CDR2 ANQGSEA. The CDR3 totals 13 residues. Together with a sample-barcoded 5' primer, a J-beta primer mix was included in a second PCR lasting roughly 6 to 12 cycles. TCRdb called the 5' RACE reads again in MiXCR, with one record for every CDR3 protein. The sample records 500,000 to 650,000 distinct CDR3 sequences, about 28% being singletons. The same sample was also studied in work on T cells of mothers and their children. In that study: Per mother, over 8 million TCR beta CDR3 reads were obtained; per child, around 2.9 million. An overlap that was slightly higher, though non-significant, was seen in related mother-child pairs versus unrelated pairs. At a sensitivity of around 100 clones per million clonotypes, no persistent microchimeric T cell clones appeared.

The TCR was taken from a boy aged 2 to 9 in good health. The sample was blood. This chain uses TRBV29-1 with TRBJ1-4, with 7 bases lining up with TRBD1. CDR3 nucleotides: TGCAGCGTAGCACAGGGGCTCAATGAAAAACTGTTTTTT. It encodes CSVAQGLNEKLFF.